The TCR beta chain described here comes from a study of T cell changes during pregnancy in multiple sclerosis. Produced via immunoSEQ multiplex PCR; TCRdb's table is partial and in-frame only. The sample yields more than 65,000 clones, about 90% seen once. The germline V gene encodes CDR1 SGHRS and CDR2 YFSETQ. The CDR3 is 16 amino acids. With V trimmed by 4 bases and J by 4 bases, 6 bases remained unmatched. This clone was counted a single time. The sequenced sample was CD4+ T cells from peripheral blood mononuclear cells, obtained before pregnancy. This sequence joins TRBV5-1 and TRBJ2-5, with 14 nucleotides matching TRBD2. The clonotype originates from a female donor with multiple sclerosis, enrolled in a pregnancy study. CDR3: CASSGGLAGALETQYF. Here the CDR3 DNA reads TGCGCCAGCAGCGGGGGACTAGCGGGGGCCCTAGAGACCCAGTACTTC.